Below are 2 T cell receptor beta chains sequenced from a single sample in a study of blood T cell repertoires in COVID-19. Clones were read by immunoSEQ multiplex PCR, and TCRdb kept only the in-frame ones, dropping some. The sample yields about 300,000 clones, roughly 86% seen once. Sample: peripheral blood. The source of these receptors is a woman in her 30s with COVID-19, enrolled during active disease.

This sequence joins TRBV28 and TRBJ1-1; D is undetermined. There are 13 residues in the CDR3. Trimming left V 2 bases short and J 11 bases short, with 15 bases between. CDR1 is MDHEN and CDR2 is SYDVKM in the germline V gene. Here the CDR3 reads CASSLVASGRAFF. The CDR3 coding sequence is TGTGCCAGCAGTTTAGTAGCGTCCGGGAGGGCTTTCTTT.

A single count supports this clone. V gene TRBV7-9 combines with J gene TRBJ2-5, with D hard to call. CDR3 length: 12 residues. Germline CDR1 and CDR2: SEHNR and FQNEAQ (reference sequence). Deletions cut 8 bases from V and 5 bases from J, with 12 bases between. The CDR3 DNA follows: TGTGCCAGCGGGTTGGGCAGGGAGACCCAGTACTTC. Translation: CASGLGRETQYF.